This T cell receptor beta chain is drawn from a study of T cells expressing NK-cell markers. Turning to the study itself: HCMV seropositivity marked most of the eight sequenced donors; one was seronegative.

TCRdb re-called the 5' RACE reads and catalogs CDR3 proteins one per entry, DNA excluded. In total, the table holds hundreds of thousands of distinct CDR3 sequences. The germline V gene has CDR1 MNHEY and CDR2 SVGAGI. The CDR3 runs to 14 residues. Overall study results and limits: It was still unclear whether expanded NKG2C+ T cell clones were HCMV specific. Dominant NKG2C+ clonotype frequencies of 1.0-7.0% of CD8+ T cells were measured in six or seven donors.

Notes on this clonotype: Its antigen is unknown.

The receptor was derived from a man aged 18 to 69 in good health. This chain connects TRBV6-5 to TRBJ1-4; absent DNA, TCRdb's TRBD1 call cannot be checked. The sequencing input was blood T cells: a sorted CD56 or NKG2C T cell subset, CD4+ or CD8+ T cells, or bulk PBMC T cells (not recorded which). The CDR3 loop is CASSPGQYNEKLFF.